The 5 T cell receptor beta chains given below trace back to one sample, sequenced in a study of CD8 T cells in ankylosing spondylitis. TCRdb reanalysed the 5' RACE reads using MiXCR and keeps one entry per CDR3 protein. The sample lists roughly 230,000 distinct CDR3 sequences, 15% to 20% occurring once. Input material: blood, either unsorted or a sorted T cell fraction (not recorded which). The receptors were sampled from a male donor with ankylosing spondylitis or in good health (not recorded which).

This clonotype has more than one count but fewer than ten. The chain is built from TRBV9 and TRBJ2-7; 12 positions agree with TRBD1. The V segment lost 0 bases and the J segment 4 bases; nucleotides outside the gene matches: 5. CDR3 length: 16 residues. Looked up from germline, CDR1 is SGDLS and CDR2 is YYNGEE. CDR3 in DNA: TGTGCCAGCAGCGTAGGTATGGGACAGGGGGCTTACGAGCAGTACTTC. It specifies CASSVGMGQGAYEQYF.

CDR3 nucleotide sequence: TGTGCCAGCAGTTTCCTAGCCCCTAGCGGAGTCTCCCAAGAGACCCAGTACTTC. The encoded protein is CASSFLAPSGVSQETQYF. The rearrangement joins TRBV27 to TRBJ2-5; 7 nucleotides match TRBD2. This CDR3 has 18 amino acids. The junction had 14 bases not matched to a gene; V was cut back by 3 bases and J by 1 base. Germline V lookup: CDR1 MNHEY, CDR2 SMNVEV (reference sequence).

The J gene is TRBJ2-1, the V gene TRBV27; 7 bases are a match to TRBD1. The CDR3 extends over 16 amino acids. Germline V gene lookup returns CDR1 MNHEY and CDR2 SMNVEV (reference sequence). The V gene end was trimmed by 4 bases and the J gene end by 6 bases; junction bases not matched to a gene: 12. This CDR3 reads CASSWDQGQMINEQFF. In nucleotides, the CDR3 is TGTGCCAGCAGTTGGGACCAGGGACAGATGATCAATGAGCAGTTCTTC.

With respect to this clonotype: The CDR3 end shows no conserved phenylalanine or tryptophan, and so a read error is likely. This sequence joins TRBV11-3 and TRBJ2-3; either TRBD1 or TRBD2 may supply D (5 bases each). Germline V lookup: CDR1 SGHNT, CDR2 YENEEA. This CDR3 contains 17 residues. V shed 0 bases and J shed 0 bases, with 13 bases lying between them. Written as DNA, the CDR3 is TGTGCCAGCAGCTTAGACTCCGGGGCCTCTAGCACAGATACGCAGTATCTT. It is translated as CASSLDSGASSTDTQYL.

This clonotype turned up a few times. J is TRBJ2-2 and V is TRBV4-1; D ambiguous. Trimming shortened V by 1 base and J by 2 bases, and 5 bases separated the two germline ends. Germline lookup yields CDR1 MGHRA and CDR2 YSYEKL. This CDR3 is built from 14 residues. CDR3 coding DNA: TGCGCCAGCAGCCAAGCCGCCAACACCGGGGAGCTGTTTTTT. It translates to CASSQAANTGELFF.